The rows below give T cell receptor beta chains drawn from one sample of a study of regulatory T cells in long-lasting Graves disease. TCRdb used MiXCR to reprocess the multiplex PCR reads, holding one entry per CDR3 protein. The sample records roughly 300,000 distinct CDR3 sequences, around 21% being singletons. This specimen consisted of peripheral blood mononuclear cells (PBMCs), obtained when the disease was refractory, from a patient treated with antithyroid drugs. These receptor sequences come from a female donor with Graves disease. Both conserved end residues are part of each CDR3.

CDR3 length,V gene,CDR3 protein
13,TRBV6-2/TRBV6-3,CASSRDNAYEQYF
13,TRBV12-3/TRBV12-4,CASSFRLGQPQHF
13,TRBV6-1,CASSPVNGYEQYF
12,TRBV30,CAWSSGLYEQYF
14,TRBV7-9,CASSFGGSLGTQYF
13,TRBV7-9,CASSYRGDREQYF
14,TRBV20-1,CSARAPGGAETQYF
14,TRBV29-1,CSVTGTSGSYEQYF
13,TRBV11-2,CASSLPHADGYTF
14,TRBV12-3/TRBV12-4,CASSFAGNLYEQYF
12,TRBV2,CASSPGPGGYTF
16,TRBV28,CASSSIPTGYEQPQHF
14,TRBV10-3,CAISGGQGNTEAFF
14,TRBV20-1,CSAPGTGFSYEQYF
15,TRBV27,CASSPQGHQGRPQHF
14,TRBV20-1,CSARDGTGDEKLFF
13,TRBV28,CASRDTGNQPQHF
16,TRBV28,CASSLFGGRAKNIQYF
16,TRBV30,CAWSVWTGTGDEKLFF
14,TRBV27,CASRRGGNTGELFF
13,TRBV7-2,CASSSGQKNIQYF
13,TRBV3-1,CASSQGRNEKLFF
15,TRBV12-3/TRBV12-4,CASTLRTGRTGELFF
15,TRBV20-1,CSAPIPSGSFYEQYF
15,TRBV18,CASSLSAGRNYGYTF
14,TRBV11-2,CASSPIAGRNEQFF
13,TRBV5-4,CASSLDSNYGYTF
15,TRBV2,CASRGSPGQGPGYTF
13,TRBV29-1,CSVVGGVNGELFF
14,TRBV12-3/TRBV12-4,CASSYRGGGTEAFF
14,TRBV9,CASSVGAVDKTQYF
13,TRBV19,CASSWRETGELFF
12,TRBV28,CASSSRDFEQYF
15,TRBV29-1,CSVDFRGSGTGELFF
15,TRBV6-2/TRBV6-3,CASSRQGELSDTQYF
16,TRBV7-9,CASSLIGQSTNEKLFF
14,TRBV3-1,CASSQVNRDTEAFF
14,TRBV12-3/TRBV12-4,CASTLGTGPYEQYF
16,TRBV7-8,CASSPWGGPNTGELFF
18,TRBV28,CASIQPPGGHYSNQPQHF
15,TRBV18,CASSPGVANTGELFF
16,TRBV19,CASSIDIGSGANVLTF
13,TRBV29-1,CSVRTVETYEQYF
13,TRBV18,CASSPGQVYGYTF
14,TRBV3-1,CASSLSGGTDTQYF
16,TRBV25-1,CASSEKQSSYNSPPHF
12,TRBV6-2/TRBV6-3,CASSYGGGGYTF
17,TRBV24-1,CATSDRSTSGQEGGYTF
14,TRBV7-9,CASSSTGANTEAFF
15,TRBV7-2,CASSLGGGSGNTIYF
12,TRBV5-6,CASSFKLREQFF
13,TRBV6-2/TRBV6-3,CASSFRTDYGYTF
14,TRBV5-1,CASSVDRGVYEQYF
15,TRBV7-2,CASSIGRYSNQPQHF
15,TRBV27,CASRSQVEDPYEQYF
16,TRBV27,CASNDRGPSYNSPLHF
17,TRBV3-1,CASSPSKGGSLSYEQYF
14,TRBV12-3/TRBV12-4,CASSTLAGGYEQYF
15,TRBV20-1,CSAPSLPGGGYEQYF